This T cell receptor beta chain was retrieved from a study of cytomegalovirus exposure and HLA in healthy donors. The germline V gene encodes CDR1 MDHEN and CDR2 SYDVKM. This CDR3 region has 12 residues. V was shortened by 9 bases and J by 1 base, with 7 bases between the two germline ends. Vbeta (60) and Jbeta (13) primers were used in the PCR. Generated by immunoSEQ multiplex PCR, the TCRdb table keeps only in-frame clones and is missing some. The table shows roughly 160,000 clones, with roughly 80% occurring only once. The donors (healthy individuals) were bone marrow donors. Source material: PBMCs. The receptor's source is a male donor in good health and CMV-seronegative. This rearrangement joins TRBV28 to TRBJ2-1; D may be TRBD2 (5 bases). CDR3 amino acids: CASRGSYNEQFF. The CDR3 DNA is TGTGCCAGTCGGGGATCCTACAATGAGCAGTTCTTC.